Presented here are 22 T cell receptor beta chains from one specimen sequenced in a study of T cells in Graves' hyperthyroidism and ophthalmopathy. From RNA transcripts, TCR beta CDR3 regions were amplified. The HTBI set primed first-round TCR CDR3 RT-PCR. In TCRdb, the multiplex PCR reads were re-called with MiXCR into one record per CDR3 protein. The sample shows 500,000 to 650,000 distinct CDR3 sequences, 46% of them seen only once. The material sequenced was peripheral blood or thyroid tissue (not recorded which). Receptor source: an adult woman with Graves' disease, either hyperthyroidism or ophthalmopathy (not recorded which).

V is TRBV2 and J is TRBJ1-2, with D possibly matching TRBD1 (5 bases). Trimming shortened V by 7 bases and J by 5 bases, and 14 bases separated the two germline ends. The CDR3 spans 13 residues. Germline CDR1 SNHLY, CDR2 FYNNEI. Written as DNA, the CDR3 is TGTGCCAGCAAGAGGGGAGAGCTATATGGCTACACCTTC. The encoded protein is CASKRGELYGYTF.

This clonotype was recorded many times. Written as DNA, the CDR3 is TGTGCCAGCAGTGACTCTGAGTCCTCTGGCTACACCTTC. It codes for CASSDSESSGYTF. The V gene is TRBV6-4, the J gene TRBJ1-2; D gene ambiguous. The CDR3 length is 13 residues. Trimming left V 0 bases short and J 7 bases short, with 9 bases between. Germline CDR1 is MRHNA and CDR2 is SNTAGT.

J is TRBJ1-1 and V is TRBV6-5; D unclear. The CDR3 has 13 amino acids. Per the germline V gene, CDR1 is MNHEY and CDR2 is SVGAGI. V gave up 3 bases and J gave up 7 bases, with 12 bases separating them. The CDR3 nucleotides read TGTGCCAGCAGTTATAACGGGATCCTTGAAGCTTTCTTT. Its translation: CASSYNGILEAFF.

In this sample, this clonotype turned up many times. The chain couples TRBV29-1 to TRBJ1-1, with TRBD1 identical over 7 bases. This CDR3 has 13 amino acids. The V segment lost 3 bases and the J segment 5 bases; nucleotides outside the gene matches: 6. The germline V gene encodes CDR1 SQVTM and CDR2 ANQGSEA. The CDR3 DNA is TGCAGCGTTGATAGGGGGCGGGGGACTGAAGCTTTCTTT. As protein: CSVDRGRGTEAFF. Supplemented by reference TRBV29-1 and TRBJ1-1, the full variable domain reads SAVISQKPSRDICQRGTSLTIQCQVDSQVTMMFWYRQQPGQSLTLIATANQGSEATYESGFVIDKFPISRPNLTFSTLTVSNMSPEDSSIYLCSVDRGRGTEAFFGQGTRLTVV.

The genes are TRBV9 and TRBJ1-2; D perhaps matches TRBD1 (5 bases). V was trimmed by 4 bases and J by 0 bases, leaving 25 bases between them. CDR3 length: 19 residues. Per germline, CDR1 SGDLS and CDR2 YYNGEE. Written as DNA, the CDR3 is TGTGCCAGCAGCTCCCCCGTAGGGGCCTCAGGGATTGCTAACTATGGCTACACCTTC. Translation gives CASSSPVGASGIANYGYTF. The full variable domain, in which reference TRBV9 and TRBJ1-2 provide the parts outside the CDR3, is DSGVTQTPKHLITATGQRVTLRCSPRSGDLSVYWYQQSLDQGLQFLIQYYNGEERAKGNILERFSAQQFPDLHSELNLSSLELGDSALYFCASSSPVGASGIANYGYTFGSGTRLTVV.

This clonotype was counted only a few times. The V call is TRBV12-3 or TRBV12-4, the J call TRBJ1-1; D might be TRBD1 (6 bases). The CDR3 is 13 amino acids. V was cut by 3 bases and J by 8 bases, with 13 bases left in between. The CDR3 is CASSFPGHREAFF. The CDR3 nucleotides read TGTGCCAGCAGTTTCCCGGGACACCGAGAAGCTTTCTTT.

This clonotype was observed many times. The chain uses TRBV13 and TRBJ2-7, with 8 nucleotides matching TRBD2. V gave up 5 bases and J gave up 4 bases; unmatched junction bases: 4. This CDR3 is 13 amino acids long. The germline V gene encodes CDR1 PRHDT and CDR2 FYEKMQ (reference sequence). CDR3 bases: TGTGCCAGCAGCCCTAGCGGGTGGTACGAGCAGTACTTC. This translates into CASSPSGWYEQYF.

J is TRBJ2-3 and V is TRBV6-2 or TRBV6-3; D is unclear. V lost 7 bases and J 4 bases, leaving 15 bases between the germline ends. CDR3 length equals 14 residues. CDR1 is MNHEY, CDR2 SVGEGT, per germline. CDR3 loop: CASKGWRVADTQYF. DNA for the CDR3: TGTGCCAGCAAGGGCTGGAGAGTGGCAGATACGCAGTATTTT.

Points on this clonotype: At one end the junction does not follow the germline gene, possibly because of a read error. V usage is TRBV24-1 and J usage is TRBJ1-5; TRBD1 is a possible D gene (6 bases). There are 14 residues in the CDR3. The germline gives CDR1 KGHDR, CDR2 SFDVKD. CDR3 residues: CAISSGQLNQPQHF. The CDR3 DNA is TGTGCCATCAGTTCCGGACAGCTCAATCAGCCCCAGCATTTT.

This clonotype was found many times. V gene TRBV7-2 combines with J gene TRBJ2-7, with 9 bases identical to TRBD2. Losses at the gene ends were 7 bases for V and 3 bases for J; bases not matched to a gene: 4. The length of the CDR3 is 13 residues. Germline loops: CDR1 SGHTA, CDR2 FQGNSA. For the CDR3, the DNA is TGTGCCAGCACCATTAGCGGGAGCTACGAGCAGTACTTC. This codes for CASTISGSYEQYF.

The CDR3: CASSGGGYTF. CDR3 coding DNA: TGCGCCAGCAGTGGGGGCGGCTACACCTTC. The rearrangement uses TRBV10-2 and TRBJ1-2; a possible D gene is TRBD1 (5 bases). The CDR3 is 10 amino acids. V lost 4 bases and J lost 8, with 5 bases in between. The germline V gene encodes CDR1 WSHSY and CDR2 SAAADI.

This clonotype was counted only a few times. This chain uses TRBV28 with TRBJ1-1; a weak D match, TRBD1 (6 bases). V gave up 7 bases and J gave up 3 bases, with 18 bases separating them. CDR1 MDHEN and CDR2 SYDVKM come from the germline V gene. The CDR3 has 15 amino acids. The CDR3: CASTGHPSPDTEAFF. In nucleotides, the CDR3 is TGTGCCAGCACGGGACACCCAAGTCCCGACACTGAAGCTTTCTTT. Using reference TRBV28 and TRBJ1-1 for the parts outside the CDR3, the full variable domain is DVKVTQSSRYLVKRTGEKVFLECVQDMDHENMFWYRQDPGLGLRLIYFSYDVKMKEKGDIPEGYSVSREKKERFSLILESASTNQTSMYLCASTGHPSPDTEAFFGQGTRLTVV.

J is TRBJ1-3 and V is TRBV6-5, with a tentative D call TRBD1 (5 bases). Trimming stripped 2 bases from V and 0 bases from J, with 14 bases between. The CDR3 totals 17 residues. Germline CDR1 is MNHEY and CDR2 is SVGAGI. This CDR3 is CASSYAGSGFSGNTIYF. CDR3 DNA: TGTGCCAGCAGTTACGCAGGGTCCGGATTCTCTGGAAACACCATATATTTT.

CDR3 sequence reads: CASSLDRPNSPQHF. The CDR3 DNA reads TGTGCCAGCAGCCTCGACAGGCCTAATTCACCCCAGCATTTT. The chain is built from TRBV9 and TRBJ1-5, with D perhaps matching TRBD1 (6 bases). Looked up from germline, CDR1 is SGDLS and CDR2 is YYNGEE. The CDR3 has 14 residues. Deletions cut 4 bases from V and 10 bases from J, with 18 bases between.

This clonotype was observed at least ten times. The chain is built from TRBV7-9 and TRBJ1-1; 12 nucleotides align to TRBD1. V gave up 1 base and J gave up 2 bases; unmatched junction bases: 11. Germline assignment: CDR1 SEHNR and CDR2 FQNEAQ (reference sequence). This CDR3 comprises 19 residues. This chain's CDR3 is CASSLGLGQGAGSNTEAFF. In DNA, the CDR3 is TGTGCCAGCAGCTTAGGGCTGGGACAGGGGGCTGGTTCTAACACTGAAGCTTTCTTT.

The chain links TRBV12-3 or TRBV12-4 to TRBJ2-7, with D perhaps given as TRBD1 or TRBD2 (6 bases each). V was trimmed by 7 bases and J by 6 bases, leaving 10 bases between them. The CDR3 contains 11 residues. CDR3 DNA sequence: TGTGCCAGCACCAAGGGGGGCGAGCAGTACTTC. This gives the protein CASTKGGEQYF.

The V call is TRBV4-1, the J call TRBJ2-5; D call uncertain. V shed 1 base and J shed 4 bases, with 10 bases lying between them. The germline V gene has CDR1 MGHRA and CDR2 YSYEKL. The CDR3 sequence is 14 residues long. This CDR3 is CASSQVLSVETQYF. The CDR3 DNA follows: TGCGCCAGCAGCCAAGTGCTTTCCGTAGAGACCCAGTACTTC.

Points on this clonotype: Possible read error: a much larger clone is one base away. This chain uses TRBV9 with TRBJ2-2; D uncertain. V lost 3 bases to trimming and J lost 7 bases, with 16 bases between them. Germline V lookup: CDR1 SGDLS, CDR2 YYNGEE. The CDR3 runs 15 residues. CDR3 protein: CASSGWQAMGGELFF. The CDR3 DNA follows: TGTGCCAGCAGCGGATGGCAGGCTATGGGCGGGGAGCTGTTTTTT.

The chain recombines TRBV15 with TRBJ2-5; tentative D call: TRBD2 (6 bases). The CDR3 runs to 13 residues. V lost 1 base to trimming and J lost 7 bases, with 10 bases between them. Germline-derived CDR1 and CDR2 are LNHNV and YYDKDF (reference sequence). CDR3 coding DNA: TGTGCCACCAGCAGAGGCCTCGGGGGGACCCAGTACTTC. This translates into CATSRGLGGTQYF.

This clonotype was counted between two and nine times. The genes are TRBV6-5 and TRBJ1-6; perhaps TRBD1 as D (5 bases). CDR1 is MNHEY and CDR2 is SVGAGI in the germline V gene. Between the trimmed V and J ends, which lost 5 bases and 6 bases, there was a span of 14 bases. The CDR3 extends over 15 amino acids. DNA of the CDR3: TGTGCCAGCAGTGATCCGGGGCCCCCTAATTCACCCCTCCACTTT. Its protein is CASSDPGPPNSPLHF.

This clonotype has only a few counts. The V gene is TRBV7-3, the J gene TRBJ1-5; 7 nucleotides align to TRBD1. The CDR3 runs to 18 residues. CDR1 and CDR2 (germline): SGHTA, FQGTGA. The V segment lost 5 bases and the J segment 1 base; nucleotides outside the gene matches: 14. CDR3 sequence reads: CASSIAKDRRISNQPQHF. The CDR3 DNA is TGTGCCAGCAGCATTGCCAAGGACAGGAGGATAAGCAATCAGCCCCAGCATTTT.

This clonotype was found many times. The V gene is TRBV29-1, the J gene TRBJ2-2, with D possibly TRBD1 on 6 matching bases. The V and J ends lost 3 bases and 1 base respectively, with 9 bases between them. The CDR3 contains 14 residues. Per germline, CDR1 SQVTM and CDR2 ANQGSEA. CDR3 in DNA: TGCAGCGTTGATGGGGGACAGAACACCGGGGAGCTGTTTTTT. Translating gives CSVDGGQNTGELFF.